The 27 T cell receptor beta chains below were found in one sample sequenced in a study of blood T cell repertoires in COVID-19. Using immunoSEQ multiplex PCR, the repertoire was profiled, and TCRdb retains in-frame clones only, with some absent. This table has 95,000 or so clones, approximately 84% appearing once. The sample consisted of peripheral blood. The receptors derive from a human donor in a cohort sampled during active COVID-19.

The gene calls are TRBV28 and TRBJ2-1; TRBD2 matches 8 bases. Germline V gene data show CDR1 as MDHEN and CDR2 as SYDVKM. V was pared by 3 bases and J by 5 bases, with 12 bases of the junction left unmatched. The CDR3 consists of 17 residues. The CDR3 sequence: CASSLEIAGLIHNEQFF. The DNA for the CDR3 is TGTGCCAGCAGTTTGGAAATAGCGGGATTAATCCACAATGAGCAGTTCTTC.

The genes are TRBV18 and TRBJ1-3; 8 bases line up with TRBD1. The CDR3 extends over 15 amino acids. Germline V gene data show CDR1 as KGHSH and CDR2 as LQKENI. V was pared by 3 bases and J by 0 bases, with 1 base of the junction left unmatched. The CDR3 DNA follows: TGTGCCAGCTCACCGGACAGGGTCTCTGGAAACACCATATATTTT. Residues: CASSPDRVSGNTIYF.

The CDR3 sequence is CASSLRSANTGELFF. CDR3 DNA: TGTGCCAGCAGCCTCCGCAGCGCGAACACCGGGGAGCTGTTTTTT. The chain carries TRBV3-1 (or the pseudogene TRBV3-2) and TRBJ2-2; D remains unclear. Deletions cut 4 bases from V and 0 bases from J, with 9 bases between. There are 15 residues in the CDR3. Germline assignment: CDR1 LGHDT and CDR2 YNNKEL (reference sequence).

This chain links TRBV19 with TRBJ1-1, with 7 nucleotides matching TRBD1. The CDR3 runs to 16 residues. Losses at the gene ends were 6 bases for V and 3 bases for J; bases not matched to a gene: 13. Germline V gene lookup returns CDR1 LNHDA and CDR2 SQIVND (reference sequence). CDR3 nucleotide sequence: TGTGCCAGTAGACCTCCCCATGGTCAGGGGGACACTGAAGCTTTCTTT. Its protein is CASRPPHGQGDTEAFF.

The CDR3 region has the DNA TGTGCCAGCAGCCCTGACAGGGCAGACTTGTACTCTGGAAACACCATATATTTT. Translated: CASSPDRADLYSGNTIYF. This chain connects TRBV7-6 to TRBJ1-3; 7 nucleotides agree with TRBD1. Germline assignment: CDR1 SGHVS and CDR2 FNYEAQ. After removal of 5 bases from V and 0 bases from J, the junction contained 13 bases not matched to a gene. This CDR3 has 18 amino acids. The variable domain in full, completed from reference TRBV7-6 and TRBJ1-3, reads GAGVSQSPRYKVTKRGQDVALRCDPISGHVSLYWYRQALGQGPEFLTYFNYEAQQDKSGLPNDRFSAERPEGSISTLTIQRTEQRDSAMYRCASSPDRADLYSGNTIYFGEGSWLTVV.

The chain combines TRBV6-5 with TRBJ1-3, with D perhaps matching TRBD1 (5 bases). The CDR3 has 14 residues. V shed 8 bases and J shed 0 bases, with 11 bases lying between them. Germline CDR1 MNHEY, CDR2 SVGAGI. This chain's CDR3 is CASSGLSSGNTIYF. As DNA, the CDR3 is TGTGCCAGCTCGGGACTGAGCTCTGGAAACACCATATATTTT.

This clone was counted once. The rearrangement links TRBV7-8 to TRBJ1-4, with 7 bases matching TRBD1. Germline V gene data show CDR1 as SGHVS and CDR2 as FQNEAQ. The CDR3 sequence is 15 residues long. J lost 6 bases, V lost 0 bases, and 4 bases had no gene match. The CDR3 DNA reads as TGTGCCAGCAGCTTAGCGGGGACAGAAGATGAAAAACTGTTTTTT. It is translated as CASSLAGTEDEKLFF. Together with reference TRBV7-8 and TRBJ1-4, the CDR3 gives the full variable domain: GAGVSQSPRYKVAKRGQDVALRCDPISGHVSLFWYQQALGQGPEFLTYFQNEAQLDKSGLPSDRFFAERPEGSVSTLKIQRTQQEDSAVYLCASSLAGTEDEKLFFGSGTQLSVL.

The genes are TRBV7-9 and TRBJ2-5, with 11 bases matching TRBD2. CDR3 length: 16 residues. From germline, CDR1 is SEHNR and CDR2 FQNEAQ (reference sequence). Trimming cost V 4 bases and J 5 bases; bases outside gene matches: 9. CDR3 sequence (DNA): TGTGCCAGCAGCTCCGGACTAGCGGGCTGGGGGGAGACCCAGTACTTC. Translating it yields CASSSGLAGWGETQYF.

The gene calls are TRBV5-1 and TRBJ2-2, with 8 bases fitting TRBD2. The germline V gene has CDR1 SGHRS and CDR2 YFSETQ. The ends lost 3 bases at V and 5 bases at J; junction bases unmatched: 12. The CDR3 is made up of 17 amino acids. Here the CDR3 reads CASSSLFSGASTGELFF. CDR3 nucleotides: TGCGCCAGCAGCTCCCTTTTTAGCGGGGCGTCAACCGGGGAGCTGTTTTTT.

The CDR3 here is CSVQTSGRAFQYF. CDR3 sequence (DNA): TGCAGCGTCCAGACTAGCGGGAGGGCTTTTCAGTACTTC. The rearrangement links TRBV29-1 to TRBJ2-7; 14 nucleotides match TRBD2. There are 13 residues in the CDR3. Trimming at V came to 6 bases and at J to 10 bases, leaving 8 bases not matched to a gene. The germline gives CDR1 SQVTM, CDR2 ANQGSEA.

J is TRBJ1-2 and V is TRBV19, with D perhaps TRBD1 (5 bases). This CDR3 is 17 amino acids long. Between the trimmed V and J ends, which lost 4 bases and 7 bases, there was a span of 25 bases. CDR1 and CDR2 (germline): LNHDA, SQIVND (reference sequence). CDR3 residues: CASSTTGTDYLTIGYTF. CDR3 DNA: TGTGCCAGTAGTACAACCGGGACGGACTATCTAACTATTGGCTACACCTTC.

V is TRBV5-4 and J is TRBJ2-3; 10 bases are a match to TRBD2. V dropped 0 bases and J dropped 6; count of bases not matched to a gene: 7. This CDR3 region has 16 residues. CDR1 and CDR2 from the germline V gene are SGHNT and YYREEE (reference sequence). CDR3: CASSLEAGGLVDTQYF. CDR3 nucleotides: TGTGCCAGCAGCTTGGAAGCGGGGGGGCTAGTGGATACGCAGTATTTT. Filled out from reference TRBV5-4 and TRBJ2-3, the complete variable domain reads ETGVTQSPTHLIKTRGQQVTLRCSSQSGHNTVSWYQQALGQGPQFIFQYYREEENGRGNFPPRFSGLQFPNYSSELNVNALELDDSALYLCASSLEAGGLVDTQYFGPGTRLTVL.

The chain links TRBV11-2 to TRBJ1-2, with D possibly being TRBD1 (5 bases). V lost 0 bases and J 6 bases, leaving 11 bases between the germline ends. The germline CDR1 and CDR2 sequences are SGHAT and FQNNGV. The CDR3 loop spans 14 amino acids. As DNA, the CDR3 is TGTGCCAGCAGCTTAGAAGTCGCAGGGAATGGCTACACCTTC. Translated, it gives CASSLEVAGNGYTF.

The chain employs TRBV28 and TRBJ2-1; TRBD2 agrees at 14 bases. Germline trimming cut 10 bases from V and 10 bases from J; bases unmatched to any gene: 6. There are 13 residues in the CDR3. Per germline, CDR1 MDHEN and CDR2 SYDVKM. CDR3 nucleotides: TGTGCCACCGGACTAGCGGGAGGAAAGGAGCAGTTCTTC. It is translated as CATGLAGGKEQFF.

This sequence joins TRBV7-9 and TRBJ2-7; the match to TRBD1 covers 8 bases. V was clipped by 5 bases and J by 1 base; unmatched bases: 4. This CDR3 spans 14 amino acids. Germline V CDR1 and CDR2: SEHNR, FQNEAQ (reference sequence). CDR3 residues: CASSPGTGSYEQYF. As DNA, the CDR3 is TGTGCCAGCAGCCCGGGGACAGGATCCTACGAGCAGTACTTC.

V gene TRBV7-9 combines with J gene TRBJ1-4, with 7 positions matching TRBD1. V shed 3 bases and J 5 bases; nucleotides not matched to a gene: 6. CDR1 is SEHNR and CDR2 is FQNEAQ in the germline V gene (reference sequence). The CDR3 is 15 amino acids. The CDR3: CASSFGGTVNEKLFF. CDR3 nucleotide sequence: TGTGCCAGCAGCTTTGGGGGGACAGTCAATGAAAAACTGTTTTTT.

This sequence joins TRBV5-1 and TRBJ1-2, with D maybe TRBD1 (5 bases). The germline gives CDR1 SGHRS, CDR2 YFSETQ. Trimming took 1 base from V and 0 from J, leaving 10 bases between them. CDR3 size: 15 residues. The CDR3, as DNA: TGCGCCAGCAGCTTGATGGGGGGAACTAACTATGGCTACACCTTC. Translated: CASSLMGGTNYGYTF.

This clone was counted a single time. CDR3 sequence: CASSLDRGLTDTQYF. In DNA form, the CDR3 reads TGTGCCAGCAGTCTGGACAGGGGGCTTACAGATACGCAGTATTTT. This chain uses TRBV14 with TRBJ2-3, with 11 positions matching TRBD1. This CDR3 contains 15 residues. Trimming cost V 6 bases and J 3 bases; bases outside gene matches: 5. CDR1 and CDR2 (germline): SGHDN, FVKESK.

The V and J genes are TRBV5-8 and TRBJ1-3; TRBD1 is a possible D gene (6 bases). The germline V gene encodes CDR1 SGHTS and CDR2 YDEGEE. Trimming shortened V by 4 bases and J by 0 bases, and 20 bases separated the two germline ends. The CDR3 sequence is 18 residues long. CDR3 coding DNA: TGTGCCAGCAGCAGAGGACAGCAACTATCTGTCTCTGGAAACACCATATATTTT. Protein: CASSRGQQLSVSGNTIYF.

J is TRBJ2-5 and V is TRBV6-1, with TRBD1 matching over 8 bases. Germline V gene lookup returns CDR1 MNHNS and CDR2 SASEGT. The junction had 12 bases not matched to a gene; V was cut back by 2 bases and J by 7 bases. The CDR3 sequence is 16 residues long. The CDR3 here is CASSEYRTGPSGTQYF. CDR3 sequence (DNA): TGTGCCAGCAGTGAATATAGGACAGGGCCCTCGGGGACCCAGTACTTC.

This chain connects TRBV3-1 (or the pseudogene TRBV3-2) to TRBJ2-1, with 8 bases that match TRBD1. Trimming removed 3 bases from V and 8 bases from J; junction bases left unmatched: 6. Germline V gene data show CDR1 as LGHDT and CDR2 as YNNKEL (reference sequence). This CDR3 is built from 14 residues. Here the CDR3 DNA reads TGTGCCAGCAGCCACCGACAGGGGACGGATGAGCAGTTCTTC. It specifies CASSHRQGTDEQFF.

The CDR3 reads CASSHDRAGYTF. CDR3 nucleotide sequence: TGCGCCAGCAGCCATGACAGGGCAGGCTACACCTTC. The rearrangement links TRBV5-1 to TRBJ1-2; 7 bases are shared with TRBD1. CDR3 length: 12 residues. Germline lookup yields CDR1 SGHRS and CDR2 YFSETQ. Germline trimming cut 4 bases from V and 8 bases from J; bases unmatched to any gene: 5.

This chain uses TRBV28 with TRBJ2-7, with D perhaps TRBD1 (6 bases). The CDR3 contains 13 residues. Deletions cut 3 bases from V and 5 bases from J, with 11 bases between. From germline, CDR1 is MDHEN and CDR2 SYDVKM. CDR3 nucleotide sequence: TGTGCCAGCAGTTTGGACAGAGTCCACGAGCAGTACTTC. Its protein product is CASSLDRVHEQYF. The full variable domain, rest sourced from reference TRBV28 and TRBJ2-7, is DVKVTQSSRYLVKRTGEKVFLECVQDMDHENMFWYRQDPGLGLRLIYFSYDVKMKEKGDIPEGYSVSREKKERFSLILESASTNQTSMYLCASSLDRVHEQYFGPGTRLTVT.

The chain couples TRBV10-3 to TRBJ2-1; 7 bases line up with TRBD1. There are 15 residues in the CDR3. Trimming cost V 6 bases and J 1 base; bases outside gene matches: 6. Germline-derived CDR1 and CDR2 are ENHRY and SYGVKD. The DNA of the CDR3 is TGTGCCATCAGCGGGGACAGTCCTTCCTACAATGAGCAGTTCTTC. This codes for CAISGDSPSYNEQFF.

This chain connects TRBV2 to TRBJ2-4, with a tentative D call TRBD2 (7 bases). The CDR3 covers 14 residues. The germline gives CDR1 SNHLY, CDR2 FYNNEI. V shed 5 bases and J shed 4 bases, with 12 bases lying between them. CDR3 sequence: CASSSEGGKNIQYF. In DNA form, the CDR3 reads TGTGCCAGCAGTTCCGAGGGGGGGAAAAACATTCAGTACTTC.

V gene TRBV5-8 combines with J gene TRBJ2-4; possible D gene TRBD2, 5 bases. The germline V gene has CDR1 SGHTS and CDR2 YDEGEE. With 7 bases removed from V and 0 bases from J, the gap between germline ends came to 11 bases. The CDR3 extends over 14 amino acids. CDR3 region: CASPGSLAKNIQYF. CDR3 bases: TGTGCCAGCCCGGGGAGCCTAGCCAAAAACATTCAGTACTTC.

The chain joins TRBV19 to TRBJ2-2, with 14 bases fitting TRBD2. With 7 bases clipped from V and 5 bases from J, the junction kept 6 bases outside the gene matches. Germline assignment: CDR1 LNHDA and CDR2 SQIVND (reference sequence). This CDR3 contains 16 residues. In nucleotides, the CDR3 is TGTGCCAGTAACAGGGGGACTAGCGGGAGTACCGGGGAGCTGTTTTTT. Translation gives CASNRGTSGSTGELFF.